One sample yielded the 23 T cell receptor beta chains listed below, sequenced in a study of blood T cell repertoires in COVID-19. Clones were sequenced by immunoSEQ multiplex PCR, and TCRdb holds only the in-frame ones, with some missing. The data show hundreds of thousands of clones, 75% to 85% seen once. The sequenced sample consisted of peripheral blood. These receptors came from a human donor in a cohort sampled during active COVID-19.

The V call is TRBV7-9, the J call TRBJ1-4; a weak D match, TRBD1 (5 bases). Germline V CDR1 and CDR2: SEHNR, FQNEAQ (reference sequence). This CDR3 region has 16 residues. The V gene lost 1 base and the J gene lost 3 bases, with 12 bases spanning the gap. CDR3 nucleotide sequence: TGTGCCAGCAGCTTAGAGGTCGGGGGAGCTAATGAAAAACTGTTTTTT. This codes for CASSLEVGGANEKLFF. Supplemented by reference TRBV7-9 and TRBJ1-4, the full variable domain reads DTGVSQNPRHKITKRGQNVTFRCDPISEHNRLYWYRQTLGQGPEFLTYFQNEAQLEKSRLLSDRFSAERPKGSFSTLEIQRTEQGDSAMYLCASSLEVGGANEKLFFGSGTQLSVL.

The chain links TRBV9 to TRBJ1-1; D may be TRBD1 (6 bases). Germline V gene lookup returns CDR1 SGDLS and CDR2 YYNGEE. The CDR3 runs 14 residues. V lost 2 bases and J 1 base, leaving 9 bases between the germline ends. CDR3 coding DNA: TGTGCCAGCAGCGTCGAGGGGGAGAACACTGAAGCTTTCTTT. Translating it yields CASSVEGENTEAFF.

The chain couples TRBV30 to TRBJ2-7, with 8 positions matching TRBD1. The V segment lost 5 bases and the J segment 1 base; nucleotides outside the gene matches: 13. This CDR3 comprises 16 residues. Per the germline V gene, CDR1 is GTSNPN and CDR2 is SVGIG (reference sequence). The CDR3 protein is CAWRSRQGTLSYEQYF. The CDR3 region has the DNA TGTGCCTGGCGGTCGAGACAGGGGACCCTTTCCTACGAGCAGTACTTC.

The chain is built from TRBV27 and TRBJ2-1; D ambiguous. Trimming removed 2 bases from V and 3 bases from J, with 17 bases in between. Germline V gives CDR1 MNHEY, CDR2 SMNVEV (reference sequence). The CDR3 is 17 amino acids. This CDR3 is CASSLNLGGLGYNEQFF. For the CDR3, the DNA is TGTGCCAGCAGTTTAAATCTCGGCGGTCTCGGCTACAATGAGCAGTTCTTC.

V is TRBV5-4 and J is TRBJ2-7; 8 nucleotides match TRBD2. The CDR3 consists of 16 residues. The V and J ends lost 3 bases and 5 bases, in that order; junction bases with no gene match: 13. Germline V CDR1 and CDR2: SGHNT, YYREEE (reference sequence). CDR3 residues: CASSSAGSGGSDEQYF. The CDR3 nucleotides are TGTGCCAGCAGCTCCGCTGGGAGCGGGGGCTCAGACGAGCAGTACTTC.

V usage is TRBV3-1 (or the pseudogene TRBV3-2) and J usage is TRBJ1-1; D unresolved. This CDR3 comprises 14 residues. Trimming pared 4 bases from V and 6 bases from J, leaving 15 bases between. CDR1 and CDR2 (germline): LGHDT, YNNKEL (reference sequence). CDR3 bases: TGTGCCAGCAGCCCCCCCCGCGGCCATTCTGAAGCTTTCTTT. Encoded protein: CASSPPRGHSEAFF.

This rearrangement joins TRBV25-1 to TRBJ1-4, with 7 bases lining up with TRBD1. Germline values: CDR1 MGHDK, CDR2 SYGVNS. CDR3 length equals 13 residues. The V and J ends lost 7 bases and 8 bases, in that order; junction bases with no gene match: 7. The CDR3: CASKTGVGEKLFF. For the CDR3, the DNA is TGTGCCAGCAAAACAGGGGTAGGGGAAAAACTGTTTTTT.

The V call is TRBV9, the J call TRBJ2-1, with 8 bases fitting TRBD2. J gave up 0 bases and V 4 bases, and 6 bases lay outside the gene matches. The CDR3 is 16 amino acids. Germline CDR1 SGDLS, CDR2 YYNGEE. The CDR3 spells CASSPAGAPSYNEQFF. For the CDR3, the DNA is TGTGCCAGCAGCCCAGCGGGAGCACCCTCCTACAATGAGCAGTTCTTC.

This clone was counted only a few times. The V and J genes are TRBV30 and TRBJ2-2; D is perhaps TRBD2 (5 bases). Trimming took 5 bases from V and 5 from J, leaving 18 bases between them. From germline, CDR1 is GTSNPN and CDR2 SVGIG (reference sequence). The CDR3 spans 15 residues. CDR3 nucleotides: TGTGCCTGGGAGGGCCGCCATGGCGGTACCGGGGAGCTGTTTTTT. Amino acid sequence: CAWEGRHGGTGELFF.

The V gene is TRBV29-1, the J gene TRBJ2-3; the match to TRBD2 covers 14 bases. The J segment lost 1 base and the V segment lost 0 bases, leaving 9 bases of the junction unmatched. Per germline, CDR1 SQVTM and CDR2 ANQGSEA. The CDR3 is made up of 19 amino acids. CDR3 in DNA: TGCAGCGTTGAAGACCGAGGGACTAGCGGGGGCCGTCGCACAGATACGCAGTATTTT. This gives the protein CSVEDRGTSGGRRTDTQYF.

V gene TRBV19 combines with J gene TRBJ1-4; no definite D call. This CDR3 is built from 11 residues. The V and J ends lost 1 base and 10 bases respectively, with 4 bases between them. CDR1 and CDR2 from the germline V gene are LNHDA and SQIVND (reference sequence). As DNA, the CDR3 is TGTGCCAGTAGTATAGGGGCAAAACTGTTTTTT. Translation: CASSIGAKLFF.

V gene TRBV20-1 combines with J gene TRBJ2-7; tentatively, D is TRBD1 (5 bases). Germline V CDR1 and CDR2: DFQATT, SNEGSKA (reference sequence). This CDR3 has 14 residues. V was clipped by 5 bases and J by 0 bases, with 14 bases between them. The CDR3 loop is CSAGDSISSYEQYF. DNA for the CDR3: TGCAGTGCTGGTGACAGTATAAGCTCCTACGAGCAGTACTTC.

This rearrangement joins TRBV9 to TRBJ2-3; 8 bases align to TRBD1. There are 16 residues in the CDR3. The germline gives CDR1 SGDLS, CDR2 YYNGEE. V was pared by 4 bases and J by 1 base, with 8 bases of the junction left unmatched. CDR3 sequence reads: CASSLPTGEGTDTQYF. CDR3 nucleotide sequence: TGTGCCAGCAGCCTCCCGACAGGGGAGGGCACAGATACGCAGTATTTT.

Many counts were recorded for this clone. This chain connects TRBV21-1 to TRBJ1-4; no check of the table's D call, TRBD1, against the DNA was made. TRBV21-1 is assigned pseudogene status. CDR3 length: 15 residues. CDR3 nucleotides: TGTGCCAGCAGCACCCAGACAGGGGCTAATGAAAAACTGTTTTTT. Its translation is CASSTQTGANEKLFF.

CDR3 region: CASRAQQGSNSPLHF. DNA for the CDR3: TGTGCCAGCAGGGCCCAACAGGGATCTAATTCACCCCTCCACTTT. The genes are TRBV6-5 and TRBJ1-6; a weak D match, TRBD1 (6 bases). Germline assignment: CDR1 MNHEY and CDR2 SVGAGI. The CDR3 extends over 15 amino acids. Trimming left V 6 bases short and J 6 bases short, with 15 bases between.

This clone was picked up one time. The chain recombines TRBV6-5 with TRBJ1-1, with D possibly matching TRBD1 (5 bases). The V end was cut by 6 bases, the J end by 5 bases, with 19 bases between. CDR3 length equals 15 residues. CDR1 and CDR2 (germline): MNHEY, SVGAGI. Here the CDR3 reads CASSRFLAGRTEAFF. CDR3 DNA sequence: TGTGCCAGCAGCCGATTTTTAGCGGGACGGACTGAAGCTTTCTTT.

The CDR3 region is CASTTRWESYNEQFF. CDR3 nucleotides: TGTGCCAGCACCACCCGATGGGAGTCATACAATGAGCAGTTCTTC. This chain joins TRBV6-5 and TRBJ2-1; D perhaps matches TRBD2 (5 bases). The V end was cut by 7 bases, the J end by 4 bases, with 17 bases between. In germline, CDR1 is MNHEY, CDR2 SVGAGI. The CDR3 is made up of 15 amino acids.

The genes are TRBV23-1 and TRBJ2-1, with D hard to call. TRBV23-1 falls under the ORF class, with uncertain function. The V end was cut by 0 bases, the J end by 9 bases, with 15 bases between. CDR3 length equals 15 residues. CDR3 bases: TGCGCCAGCAGTCAATCGGGCCCCCTGTTTTGTGAGCAGTTCTTC. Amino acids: CASSQSGPLFCEQFF.

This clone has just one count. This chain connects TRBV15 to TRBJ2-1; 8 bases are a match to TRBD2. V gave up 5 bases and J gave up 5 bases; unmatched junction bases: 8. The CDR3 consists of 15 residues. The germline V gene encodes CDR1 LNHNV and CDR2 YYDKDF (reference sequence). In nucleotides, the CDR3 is TGTGCCACCAGCGGACGGGGGGGCCTCGACAATGAGCAGTTCTTC. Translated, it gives CATSGRGGLDNEQFF.

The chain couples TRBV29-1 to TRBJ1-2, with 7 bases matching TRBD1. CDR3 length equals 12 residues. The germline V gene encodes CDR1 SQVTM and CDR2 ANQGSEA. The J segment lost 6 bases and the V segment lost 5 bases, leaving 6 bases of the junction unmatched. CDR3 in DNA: TGCAGCGTTTTCTTACAGGGGCATGGCTACACCTTC. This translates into CSVFLQGHGYTF.

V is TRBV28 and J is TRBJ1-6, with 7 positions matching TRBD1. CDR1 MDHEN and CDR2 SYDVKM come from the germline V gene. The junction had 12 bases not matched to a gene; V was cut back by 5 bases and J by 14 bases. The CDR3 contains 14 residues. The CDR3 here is CASSDRVYPLALHF. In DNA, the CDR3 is TGTGCCAGCAGTGACAGGGTTTACCCATTGGCCCTCCACTTT.

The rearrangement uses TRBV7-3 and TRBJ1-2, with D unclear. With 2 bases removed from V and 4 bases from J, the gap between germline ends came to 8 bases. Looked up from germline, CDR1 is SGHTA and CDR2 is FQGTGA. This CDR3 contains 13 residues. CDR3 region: CASSLLGTYGYTF. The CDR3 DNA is TGTGCCAGCAGCTTATTGGGCACCTATGGCTACACCTTC. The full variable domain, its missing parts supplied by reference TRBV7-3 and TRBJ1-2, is GAGVSQTPSNKVTEKGKYVELRCDPISGHTALYWYRQSLGQGPEFLIYFQGTGAADDSGLPNDRFFAVRPEGSVSTLKIQRTERGDSAVYLCASSLLGTYGYTFGSGTRLTVV.

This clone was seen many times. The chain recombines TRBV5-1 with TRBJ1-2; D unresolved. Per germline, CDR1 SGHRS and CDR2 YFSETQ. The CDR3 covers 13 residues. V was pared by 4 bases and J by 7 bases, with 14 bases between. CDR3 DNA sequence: TGCGCCAGCAGCGCCAAGTTCGAGGGTGGCTACACCTTC. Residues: CASSAKFEGGYTF.